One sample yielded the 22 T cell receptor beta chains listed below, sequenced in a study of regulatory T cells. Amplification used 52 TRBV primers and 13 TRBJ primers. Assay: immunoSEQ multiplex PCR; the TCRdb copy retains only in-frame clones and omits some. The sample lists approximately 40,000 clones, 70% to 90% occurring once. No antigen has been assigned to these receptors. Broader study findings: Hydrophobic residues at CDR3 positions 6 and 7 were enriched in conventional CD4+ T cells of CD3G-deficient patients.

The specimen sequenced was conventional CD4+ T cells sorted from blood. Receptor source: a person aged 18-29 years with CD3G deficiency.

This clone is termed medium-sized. Written as DNA, the CDR3 is TGCGCCAGCAGTCTAGCGGGGGAACCCCTGAATGAGCAGTTCTTC. As protein: CASSLAGEPLNEQFF. V and J are TRBV5-1 and TRBJ2-1, with TRBD2 identical over 10 bases. The CDR3 runs to 15 residues. The ends lost 5 bases at V and 7 bases at J; junction bases unmatched: 9. CDR1 is SGHRS, CDR2 YFSETQ, per germline.

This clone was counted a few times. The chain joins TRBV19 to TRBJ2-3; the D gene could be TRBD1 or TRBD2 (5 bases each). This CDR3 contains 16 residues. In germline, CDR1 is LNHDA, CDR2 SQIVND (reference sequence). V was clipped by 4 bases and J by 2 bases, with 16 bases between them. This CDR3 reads CASSSGWGPHTDTQYF. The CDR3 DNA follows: TGTGCCAGTAGTAGTGGATGGGGACCTCACACAGATACGCAGTATTTT. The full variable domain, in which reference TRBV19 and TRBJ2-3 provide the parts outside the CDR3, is DGGITQSPKYLFRKEGQNVTLSCEQNLNHDAMYWYRQDPGQGLRLIYYSQIVNDFQKGDIAEGYSVSREKKESFPLTVTSAQKNPTAFYLCASSSGWGPHTDTQYFGPGTRLTVL.

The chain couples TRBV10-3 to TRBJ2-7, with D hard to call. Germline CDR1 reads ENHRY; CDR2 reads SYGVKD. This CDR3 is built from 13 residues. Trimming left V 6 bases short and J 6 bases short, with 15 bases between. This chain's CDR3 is CAIRSDSDGEQYF. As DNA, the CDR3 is TGTGCCATCAGGTCTGACTCCGACGGCGAGCAGTACTTC.

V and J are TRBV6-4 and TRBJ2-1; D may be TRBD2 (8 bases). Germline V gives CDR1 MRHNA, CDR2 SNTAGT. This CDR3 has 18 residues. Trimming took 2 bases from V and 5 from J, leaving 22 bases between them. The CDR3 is CASSDPNRGGTRDNEQFF. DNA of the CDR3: TGTGCCAGCAGTGACCCGAACAGGGGTGGGACTAGGGACAATGAGCAGTTCTTC.

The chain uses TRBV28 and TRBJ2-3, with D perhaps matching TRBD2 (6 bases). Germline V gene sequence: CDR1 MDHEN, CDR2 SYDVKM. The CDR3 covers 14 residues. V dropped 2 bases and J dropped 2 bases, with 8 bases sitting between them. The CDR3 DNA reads TGTGCCAGCAGTTTAGCGGGGCTCACAGATACGCAGTATTTT. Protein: CASSLAGLTDTQYF.

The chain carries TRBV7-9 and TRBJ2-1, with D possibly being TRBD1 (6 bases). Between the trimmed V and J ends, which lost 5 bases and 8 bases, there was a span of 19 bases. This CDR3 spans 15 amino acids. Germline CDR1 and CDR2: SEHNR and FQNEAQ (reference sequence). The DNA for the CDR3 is TGTGCCAGCAGCCTTACAGGGATTTTGACGGATGAGCAGTTCTTC. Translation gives CASSLTGILTDEQFF.

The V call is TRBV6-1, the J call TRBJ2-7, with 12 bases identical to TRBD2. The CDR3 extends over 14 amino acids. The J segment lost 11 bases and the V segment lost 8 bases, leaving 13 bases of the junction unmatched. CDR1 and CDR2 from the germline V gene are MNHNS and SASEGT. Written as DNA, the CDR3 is TGTGCCAGCCGAGCGGGACTAGCGGGCGGTCGAGAGTACTTC. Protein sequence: CASRAGLAGGREYF.

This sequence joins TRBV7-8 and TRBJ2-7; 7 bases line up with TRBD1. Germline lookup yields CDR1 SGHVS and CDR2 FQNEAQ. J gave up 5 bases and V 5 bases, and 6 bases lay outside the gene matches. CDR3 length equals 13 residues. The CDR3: CASSTDRVDEQYF. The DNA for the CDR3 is TGTGCCAGCAGCACCGACAGGGTCGACGAGCAGTACTTC.

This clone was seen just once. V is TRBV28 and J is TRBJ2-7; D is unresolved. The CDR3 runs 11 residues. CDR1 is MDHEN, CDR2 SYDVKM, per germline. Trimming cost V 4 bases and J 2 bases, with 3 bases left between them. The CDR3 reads CASSSPYEQYF. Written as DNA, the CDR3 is TGTGCCAGCAGTTCCCCCTACGAGCAGTACTTC. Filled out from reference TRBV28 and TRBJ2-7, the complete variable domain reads DVKVTQSSRYLVKRTGEKVFLECVQDMDHENMFWYRQDPGLGLRLIYFSYDVKMKEKGDIPEGYSVSREKKERFSLILESASTNQTSMYLCASSSPYEQYFGPGTRLTVT.

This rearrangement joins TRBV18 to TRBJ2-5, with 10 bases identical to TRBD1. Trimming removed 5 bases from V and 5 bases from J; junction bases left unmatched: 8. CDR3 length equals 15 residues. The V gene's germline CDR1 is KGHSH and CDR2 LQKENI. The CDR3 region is CASSSSTGGYETQYF. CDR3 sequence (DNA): TGTGCCAGCTCATCCTCGACAGGGGGCTATGAGACCCAGTACTTC.

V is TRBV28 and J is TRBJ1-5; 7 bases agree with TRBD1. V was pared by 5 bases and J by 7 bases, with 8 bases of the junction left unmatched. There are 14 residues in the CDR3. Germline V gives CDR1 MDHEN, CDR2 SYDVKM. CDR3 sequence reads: CASSLIQGRQPQHF. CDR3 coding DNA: TGTGCCAGCAGTCTAATACAGGGGCGGCAGCCCCAGCATTTT.

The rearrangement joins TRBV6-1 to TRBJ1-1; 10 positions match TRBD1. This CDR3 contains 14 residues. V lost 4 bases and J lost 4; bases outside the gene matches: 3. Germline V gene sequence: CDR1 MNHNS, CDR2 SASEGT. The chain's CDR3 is CASSGDRGGTEAFF. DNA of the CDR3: TGTGCCAGCAGTGGGGACAGGGGTGGCACTGAAGCTTTCTTT.

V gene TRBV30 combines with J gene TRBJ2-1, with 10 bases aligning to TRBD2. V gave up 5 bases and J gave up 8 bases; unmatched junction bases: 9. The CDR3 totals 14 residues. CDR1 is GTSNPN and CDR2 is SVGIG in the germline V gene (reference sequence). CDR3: CAWVSGRAGHEQFF. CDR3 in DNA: TGTGCCTGGGTAAGCGGGAGGGCAGGTCATGAGCAGTTCTTC.

The chain's CDR3 is CASSLGTFSTEAFF. The CDR3 DNA is TGTGCCAGCAGCCTCGGGACGTTTTCCACTGAAGCTTTCTTT. The rearrangement joins TRBV11-2 to TRBJ1-1; D may be TRBD1 (5 bases). In germline, CDR1 is SGHAT, CDR2 FQNNGV. Trimming cost V 5 bases and J 4 bases, with 14 bases left between them. There are 14 residues in the CDR3.

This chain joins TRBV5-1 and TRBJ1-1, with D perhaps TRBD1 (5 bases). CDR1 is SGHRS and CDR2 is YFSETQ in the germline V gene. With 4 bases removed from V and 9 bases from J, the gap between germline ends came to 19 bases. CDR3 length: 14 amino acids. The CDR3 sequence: CASSLGRRGDKAFF. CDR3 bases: TGCGCCAGCAGCCTAGGAAGGAGGGGCGACAAAGCTTTCTTT. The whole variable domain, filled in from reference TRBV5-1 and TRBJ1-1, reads KAGVTQTPRYLIKTRGQQVTLSCSPISGHRSVSWYQQTPGQGLQFLFEYFSETQRNKGNFPGRFSGRQFSNSRSEMNVSTLELGDSALYLCASSLGRRGDKAFFGQGTRLTVV.

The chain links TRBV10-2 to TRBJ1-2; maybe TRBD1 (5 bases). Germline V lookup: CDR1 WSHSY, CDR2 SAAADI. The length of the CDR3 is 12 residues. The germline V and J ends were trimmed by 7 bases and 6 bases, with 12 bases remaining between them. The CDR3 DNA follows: TGCGCCAGCAAGGGGACGAAGAATGGCTACACCTTC. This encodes CASKGTKNGYTF.

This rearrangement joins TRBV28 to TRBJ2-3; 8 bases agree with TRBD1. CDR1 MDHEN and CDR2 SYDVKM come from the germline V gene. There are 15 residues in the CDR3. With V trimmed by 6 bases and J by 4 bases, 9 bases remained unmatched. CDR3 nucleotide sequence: TGTGCCAGCAGGCCCTCGGACAGGGTGGCAGATACGCAGTATTTT. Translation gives CASRPSDRVADTQYF.

The CDR3 DNA reads TGTGCCAGCGCCCGGGGACACGTGCGGGGCAACAATGAGCAGTTCTTC. The encoded protein is CASARGHVRGNNEQFF. The V call is TRBV18, the J call TRBJ2-1; D possibly matches TRBD1 or TRBD2 (6 bases each). The germline V gene encodes CDR1 KGHSH and CDR2 LQKENI. The CDR3 length is 16 residues. The germline V and J ends were trimmed by 8 bases and 5 bases, with 22 bases remaining between them.

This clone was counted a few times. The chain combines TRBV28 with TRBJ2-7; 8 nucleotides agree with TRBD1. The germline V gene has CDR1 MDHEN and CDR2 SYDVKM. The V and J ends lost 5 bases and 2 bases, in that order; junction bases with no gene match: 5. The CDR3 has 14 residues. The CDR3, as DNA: TGTGCCAGCAGTACAGGGACAGGTACCTACGAGCAGTACTTC. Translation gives CASSTGTGTYEQYF.

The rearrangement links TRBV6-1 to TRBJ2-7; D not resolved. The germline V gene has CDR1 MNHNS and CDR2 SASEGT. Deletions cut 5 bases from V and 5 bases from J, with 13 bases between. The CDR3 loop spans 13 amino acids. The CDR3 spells CASSLRQIDEQYF. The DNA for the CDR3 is TGTGCCAGCAGTCTAAGACAAATCGACGAGCAGTACTTC.

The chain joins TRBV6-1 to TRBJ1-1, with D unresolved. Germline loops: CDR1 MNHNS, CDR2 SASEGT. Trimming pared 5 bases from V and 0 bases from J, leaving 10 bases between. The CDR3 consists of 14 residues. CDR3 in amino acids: CASSRRQMNTEAFF. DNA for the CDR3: TGTGCCAGCAGTCGACGGCAAATGAACACTGAAGCTTTCTTT.

The CDR3 region has the DNA TGCGCCAGCAGCTTCGGGGGGGCAGATACGCAGTATTTT. This gives the protein CASSFGGADTQYF. The chain carries TRBV5-1 and TRBJ2-3, with 8 bases matching TRBD2. This CDR3 has 13 amino acids. Germline loops: CDR1 SGHRS, CDR2 YFSETQ. Germline trimming cut 2 bases from V and 4 bases from J; bases unmatched to any gene: 0.